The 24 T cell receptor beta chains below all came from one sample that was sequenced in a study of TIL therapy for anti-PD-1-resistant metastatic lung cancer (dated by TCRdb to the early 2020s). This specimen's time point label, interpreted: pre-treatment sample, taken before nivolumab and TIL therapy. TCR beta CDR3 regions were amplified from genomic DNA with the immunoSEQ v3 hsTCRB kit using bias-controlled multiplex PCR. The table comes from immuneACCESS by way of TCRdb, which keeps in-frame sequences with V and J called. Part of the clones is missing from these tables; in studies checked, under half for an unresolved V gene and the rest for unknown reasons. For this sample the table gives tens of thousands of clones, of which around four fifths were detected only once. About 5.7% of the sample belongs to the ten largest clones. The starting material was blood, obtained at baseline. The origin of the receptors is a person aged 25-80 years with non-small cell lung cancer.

The DNA of the CDR3 is TGTGCCAGCAGCTTTTTAGGGGGCGTCTCACCCCTCCACTTT. It codes for CASSFLGGVSPLHF. The chain combines TRBV7-9 with TRBJ1-6; TRBD1 matches at 7 bases. CDR3 length: 14 amino acids. V was pared by 3 bases and J by 10 bases, with 6 bases of the junction left unmatched. Germline V gene data show CDR1 as SEHNR and CDR2 as FQNEAQ (reference sequence).

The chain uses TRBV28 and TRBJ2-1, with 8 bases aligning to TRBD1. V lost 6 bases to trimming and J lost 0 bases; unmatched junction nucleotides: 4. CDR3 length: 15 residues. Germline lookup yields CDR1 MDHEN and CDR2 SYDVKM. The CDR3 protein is CASRTTGGSYNEQFF. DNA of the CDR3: TGTGCCAGCAGAACTACAGGGGGCTCCTACAATGAGCAGTTCTTC.

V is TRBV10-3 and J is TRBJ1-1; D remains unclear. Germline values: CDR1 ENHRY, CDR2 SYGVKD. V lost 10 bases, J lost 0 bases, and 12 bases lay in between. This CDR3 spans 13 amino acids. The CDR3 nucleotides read TGTGCCACCGGTGTCTCCATGAACACTGAAGCTTTCTTT. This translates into CATGVSMNTEAFF.

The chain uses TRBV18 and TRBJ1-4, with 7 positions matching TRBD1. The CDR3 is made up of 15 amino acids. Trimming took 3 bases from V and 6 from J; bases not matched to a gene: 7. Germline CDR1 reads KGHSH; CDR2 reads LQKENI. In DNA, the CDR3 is TGTGCCAGCTCACCGGGAACAGGGGCCTATGAAAAACTGTTTTTT. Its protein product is CASSPGTGAYEKLFF. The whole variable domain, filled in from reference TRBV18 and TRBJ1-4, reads NAGVMQNPRHLVRRRGQEARLRCSPMKGHSHVYWYRQLPEEGLKFMVYLQKENIIDESGMPKERFSAEFPKEGPSILRIQQVVRGDSAAYFCASSPGTGAYEKLFFGSGTQLSVL.

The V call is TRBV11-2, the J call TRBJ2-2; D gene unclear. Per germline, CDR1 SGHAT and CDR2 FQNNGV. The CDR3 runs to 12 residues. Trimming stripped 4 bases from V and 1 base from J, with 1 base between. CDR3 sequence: CASSWNTGELFF. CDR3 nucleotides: TGTGCCAGCAGCTGGAACACCGGGGAGCTGTTTTTT.

In DNA form, the CDR3 reads TGTGCCTGGAGCCCGGACAGGGCCCTCGAGCAGTACTTC. As protein: CAWSPDRALEQYF. The chain has TRBV30 and TRBJ2-7; 8 bases map to TRBD1. After removal of 3 bases from V and 6 bases from J, the junction contained 7 bases not matched to a gene. The germline V gene has CDR1 GTSNPN and CDR2 SVGIG (reference sequence). CDR3 length: 13 amino acids.

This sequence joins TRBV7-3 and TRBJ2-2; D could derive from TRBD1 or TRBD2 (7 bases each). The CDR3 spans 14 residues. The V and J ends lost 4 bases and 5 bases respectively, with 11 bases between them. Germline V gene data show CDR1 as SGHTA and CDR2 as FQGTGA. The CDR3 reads CASSSRGGTGELFF. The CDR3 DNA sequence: TGTGCCAGCAGCTCCAGGGGGGGTACCGGGGAGCTGTTTTTT.

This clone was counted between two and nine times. The CDR3 nucleotides are TGTGCCAGTAGTATTACGGGTTTCAGGGATCAGCCCCAGCATTTT. Translating gives CASSITGFRDQPQHF. This chain links TRBV19 with TRBJ1-5, with D possibly matching TRBD1 (5 bases). V was trimmed by 3 bases and J by 5 bases, leaving 14 bases between them. This CDR3 has 15 residues. CDR1 LNHDA and CDR2 SQIVND come from the germline V gene (reference sequence).

CDR3 region: CASSLLGGEAFF. In nucleotides, the CDR3 is TGTGCCAGCAGCTTGTTAGGGGGTGAAGCTTTCTTT. V and J are TRBV7-9 and TRBJ1-1; D might be TRBD1 (6 bases). V dropped 3 bases and J dropped 7 bases, with 9 bases sitting between them. CDR1 and CDR2 from the germline V gene are SEHNR and FQNEAQ (reference sequence). The CDR3 contains 12 residues. Full variable domain (missing parts from reference TRBV7-9 and TRBJ1-1): DTGVSQNPRHKITKRGQNVTFRCDPISEHNRLYWYRQTLGQGPEFLTYFQNEAQLEKSRLLSDRFSAERPKGSFSTLEIQRTEQGDSAMYLCASSLLGGEAFFGQGTRLTVV.

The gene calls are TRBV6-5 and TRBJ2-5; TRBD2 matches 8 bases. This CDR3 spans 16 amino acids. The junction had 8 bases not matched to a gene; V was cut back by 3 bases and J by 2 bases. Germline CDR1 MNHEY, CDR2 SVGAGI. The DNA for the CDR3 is TGTGCCAGCAGTTATTTAGTGCGGGGGGAGCAAGAGACCCAGTACTTC. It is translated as CASSYLVRGEQETQYF.

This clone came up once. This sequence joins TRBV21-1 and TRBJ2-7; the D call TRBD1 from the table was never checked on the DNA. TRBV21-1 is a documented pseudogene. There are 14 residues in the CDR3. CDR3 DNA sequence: TGTGCCAGCAGCCTAGACAGGGAACTACGGGAGCAGTACTTC. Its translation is CASSLDRELREQYF.

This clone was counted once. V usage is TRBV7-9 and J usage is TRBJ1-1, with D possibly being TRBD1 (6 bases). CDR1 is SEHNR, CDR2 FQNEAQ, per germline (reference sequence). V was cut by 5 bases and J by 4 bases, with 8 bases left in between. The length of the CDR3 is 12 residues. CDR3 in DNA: TGTGCCAGCAGCCTGGACAGCACTGAAGCTTTCTTT. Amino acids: CASSLDSTEAFF.

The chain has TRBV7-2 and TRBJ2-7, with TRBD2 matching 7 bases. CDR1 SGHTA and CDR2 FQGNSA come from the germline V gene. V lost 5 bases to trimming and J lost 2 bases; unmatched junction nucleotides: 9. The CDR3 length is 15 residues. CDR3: CASSPGASGAYEQYF. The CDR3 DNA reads TGTGCCAGCAGCCCTGGAGCCAGCGGGGCCTACGAGCAGTACTTC.

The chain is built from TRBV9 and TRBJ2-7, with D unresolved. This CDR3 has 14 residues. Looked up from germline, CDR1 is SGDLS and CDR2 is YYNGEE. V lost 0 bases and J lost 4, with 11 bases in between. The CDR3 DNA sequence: TGTGCCAGCAGCGTAGGGCCCCTCTCGTACGAGCAGTACTTC. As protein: CASSVGPLSYEQYF.

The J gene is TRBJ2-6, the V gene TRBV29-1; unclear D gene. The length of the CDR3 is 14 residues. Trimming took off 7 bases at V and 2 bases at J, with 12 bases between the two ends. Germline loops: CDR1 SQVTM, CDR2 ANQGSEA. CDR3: CSDLVRPGANVLTF. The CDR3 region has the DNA TGCAGCGACCTGGTGAGGCCTGGGGCCAACGTCCTGACTTTC.

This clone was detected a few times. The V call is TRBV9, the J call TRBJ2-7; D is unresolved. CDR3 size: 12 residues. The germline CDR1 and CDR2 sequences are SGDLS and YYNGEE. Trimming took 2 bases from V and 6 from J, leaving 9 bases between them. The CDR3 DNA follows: TGTGCCAGCAGCGTTGGGTTCGGCGAGCAGTACTTC. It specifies CASSVGFGEQYF. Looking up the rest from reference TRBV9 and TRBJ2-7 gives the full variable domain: DSGVTQTPKHLITATGQRVTLRCSPRSGDLSVYWYQQSLDQGLQFLIQYYNGEERAKGNILERFSAQQFPDLHSELNLSSLELGDSALYFCASSVGFGEQYFGPGTRLTVT.

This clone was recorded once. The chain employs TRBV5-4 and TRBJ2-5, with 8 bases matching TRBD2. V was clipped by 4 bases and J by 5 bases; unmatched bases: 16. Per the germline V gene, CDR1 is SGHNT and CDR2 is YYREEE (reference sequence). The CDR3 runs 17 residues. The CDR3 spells CASSPTGRGGPRETQYF. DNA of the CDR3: TGTGCCAGCAGCCCCACGGGCCGGGGGGGGCCGAGGGAGACCCAGTACTTC. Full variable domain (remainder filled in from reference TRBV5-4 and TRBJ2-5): ETGVTQSPTHLIKTRGQQVTLRCSSQSGHNTVSWYQQALGQGPQFIFQYYREEENGRGNFPPRFSGLQFPNYSSELNVNALELDDSALYLCASSPTGRGGPRETQYFGPGTRLLVL.

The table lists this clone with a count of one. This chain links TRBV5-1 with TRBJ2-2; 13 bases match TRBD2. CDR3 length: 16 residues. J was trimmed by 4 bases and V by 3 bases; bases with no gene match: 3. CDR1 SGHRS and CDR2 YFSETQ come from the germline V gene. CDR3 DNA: TGCGCCAGCAGCTCGACTAGCGGGGGGTTCACCGGGGAGCTGTTTTTT. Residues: CASSSTSGGFTGELFF.

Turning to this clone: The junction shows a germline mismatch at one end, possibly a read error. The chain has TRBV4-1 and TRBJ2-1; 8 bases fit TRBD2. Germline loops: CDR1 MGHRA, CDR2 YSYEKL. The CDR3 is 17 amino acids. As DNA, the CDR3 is TGCGCCAGCAGTCAAGGGAGCGGGAGAAGCTCCTACAATGAGCAGTTCTTC. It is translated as CASSQGSGRSSYNEQFF.

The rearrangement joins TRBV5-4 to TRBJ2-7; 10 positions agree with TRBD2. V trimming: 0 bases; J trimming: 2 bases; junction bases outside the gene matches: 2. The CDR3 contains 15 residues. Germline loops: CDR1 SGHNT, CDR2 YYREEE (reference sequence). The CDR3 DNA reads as TGTGCCAGCAGCTTGGGGCTAGCGGGAGCCTACGAGCAGTACTTC. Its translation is CASSLGLAGAYEQYF.

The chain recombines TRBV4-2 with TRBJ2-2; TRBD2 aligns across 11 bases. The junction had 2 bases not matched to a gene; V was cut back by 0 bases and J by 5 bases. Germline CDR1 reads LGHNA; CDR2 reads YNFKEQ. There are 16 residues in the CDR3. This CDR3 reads CASSQDTSGGTGELFF. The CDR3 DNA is TGTGCCAGCAGCCAAGATACTAGCGGGGGAACCGGGGAGCTGTTTTTT.

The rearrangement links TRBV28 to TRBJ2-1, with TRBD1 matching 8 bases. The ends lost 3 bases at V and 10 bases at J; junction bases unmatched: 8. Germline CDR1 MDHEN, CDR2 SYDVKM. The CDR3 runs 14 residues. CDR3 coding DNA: TGTGCCAGCAGTTTGTTAAAGACAGGGGACGAGCAGTTCTTC. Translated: CASSLLKTGDEQFF.

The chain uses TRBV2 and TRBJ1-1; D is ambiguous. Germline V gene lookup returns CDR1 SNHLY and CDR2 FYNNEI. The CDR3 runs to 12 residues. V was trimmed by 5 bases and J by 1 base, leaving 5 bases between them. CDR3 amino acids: CASSPGNTEAFF. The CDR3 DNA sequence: TGTGCCAGCAGTCCGGGGAACACTGAAGCTTTCTTT.

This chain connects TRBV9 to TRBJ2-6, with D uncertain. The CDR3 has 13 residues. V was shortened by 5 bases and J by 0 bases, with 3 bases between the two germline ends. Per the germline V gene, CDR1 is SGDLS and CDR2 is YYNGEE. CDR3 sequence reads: CASRSSGANVLTF. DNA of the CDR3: TGTGCCAGCAGAAGCTCTGGGGCCAACGTCCTGACTTTC. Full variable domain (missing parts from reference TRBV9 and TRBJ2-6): DSGVTQTPKHLITATGQRVTLRCSPRSGDLSVYWYQQSLDQGLQFLIQYYNGEERAKGNILERFSAQQFPDLHSELNLSSLELGDSALYFCASRSSGANVLTFGAGSRLTVL.